Below are 14 T cell receptor beta chains sequenced from a single sample in a study of Tregs in tolerant kidney transplant recipients. TCRdb's table, derived via immunoSEQ multiplex PCR, lists solely in-frame clones and lacks some. This repertoire includes 25,000 or so clones. Related graft donors supplied nonmyeloablative bone marrow transplants, and mixed chimerism was transient. Sequences were derived from CD4+ T cells from blood (PBMCs), sampled 6 months after the transplant. The receptors were gathered from a human patient who received a combined kidney and bone marrow transplant. Part of the T cell pool may stem from the graft donor.

A remark on this clone: Read coverage stops 3 residues before the CDR3 terminus; the germline J gene supplies the remainder. The chain carries TRBV7-2 and TRBJ2-7; 7 positions agree with TRBD1. V shed 4 bases, J shed 3 bases, and the junction held 9 bases outside the gene matches. The CDR3 is 15 amino acids. The V gene's germline CDR1 is SGHTA and CDR2 FQGNSA. CDR3: CASSSQTGWNYEQYF. The part of the CDR3 DNA that was read is TGTGCCAGCAGCTCTCAGACAGGGTGGAACTACGAG.

About this clone itself: The read terminates 3 residues before the CDR3 end, so the remaining end is supplied by the germline J gene. The chain joins TRBV5-1 to TRBJ1-5; D is unresolved. CDR3 length: 14 amino acids. Germline-derived CDR1 and CDR2 are SGHRS and YFSETQ. The germline V and J ends were trimmed by 3 bases and 6 bases, with 13 bases remaining between them. The CDR3 spells CASSSSGFGQPQHF. The part of the CDR3 DNA that was read is TGCGCCAGCAGCTCCTCGGGGTTCGGTCAGCCC.

Remarks on this clone: The read halts 3 residues ahead of the CDR3 end, with the missing end drawn from the germline J gene. The chain joins TRBV7-6 to TRBJ2-2; 10 nucleotides line up with TRBD2. The V gene end was trimmed by 5 bases and the J gene end by 6 bases; junction bases not matched to a gene: 12. There are 17 residues in the CDR3. Germline CDR1 is SGHVS and CDR2 is FNYEAQ. CDR3 sequence reads: CASSQLPGLAGAGELFF. CDR3 bases read: TGTGCCAGCAGCCAGCTCCCGGGGCTAGCGGGGGCCGGGGAG.

The CDR3 bases that were read are TGCGCCAGCAGTCGGGGTTTTTCCTACAATGAG. Translation gives CASSRGFSYNE. In full, the CDR3 reads CASSRGFSYNEQFF. The rearrangement links TRBV5-1 to TRBJ2-1; D is possibly TRBD2 (5 bases). The sequence runs out 3 residues before the end of the CDR3; the remainder is reconstructed from the germline J gene. The CDR3 totals 14 residues. Germline CDR1 reads SGHRS; CDR2 reads YFSETQ. The V end was cut by 5 bases, the J end by 1 base, with 10 bases between.

As to this clone: The CDR3 extends 3 residues past the end of the read, so its final part is completed from the germline J gene. J is TRBJ2-1 and V is TRBV19, with D perhaps TRBD1 (6 bases). The V and J ends lost 5 bases and 4 bases respectively, with 15 bases between them. The CDR3 runs to 15 residues. The V gene's germline CDR1 is LNHDA and CDR2 SQIVND (reference sequence). The covered CDR3 bases are TGTGCCAGTAGTCCGGACAGCCGAGGATACAATGAG. Translating it yields CASSPDSRGYNE. The complete CDR3 protein is CASSPDSRGYNEQFF.

Comment on this clone: The read halts 3 residues ahead of the CDR3 end, with the missing end drawn from the germline J gene. The rearrangement links TRBV30 to TRBJ1-5, with TRBD1 matching over 8 bases. The CDR3 is 13 residues long. Trimming at V came to 3 bases and at J to 5 bases, leaving 3 bases not matched to a gene. Germline CDR1 reads GTSNPN; CDR2 reads SVGIG (reference sequence). CDR3 in amino acids: CAWSDRGDQPQHF. The CDR3 DNA, read in part, is TGTGCCTGGAGCGACAGGGGAGATCAGCCC.

The CDR3 here is CASSYSGGNYGYTF. The part of the CDR3 DNA that was read is TGTGCCAGCAGTTACTCCGGGGGGAACTATGGC. The rearrangement joins TRBV7-9 to TRBJ1-2, with D maybe TRBD1 (5 bases). The read finishes 3 residues shy of the CDR3 end, and the germline J gene is used to complete it. Germline CDR1 SEHNR, CDR2 FQNEAQ (reference sequence). V lost 6 bases to trimming and J lost 2 bases, with 13 bases between them. The CDR3 loop spans 14 amino acids.

In regard to this clone: The CDR3 goes on 3 residues after the read ends, and that part is filled in from the germline J gene. This rearrangement joins TRBV2 to TRBJ1-6, with unresolved D. The V end lost 2 bases, the J end lost 10 bases, and 18 bases lay between the germline ends. Germline values: CDR1 SNHLY, CDR2 FYNNEI. This CDR3 spans 16 amino acids. The CDR3: CASSEFGVGLESPLHF. The CDR3 bases that were read are TGTGCCAGCAGTGAATTCGGGGTGGGTCTAGAATCACCC.

As for this clone: The read terminates 3 residues ahead of where the CDR3 ends, so the germline J gene completes it. The V call is TRBV7-7, the J call TRBJ2-5; 11 nucleotides match TRBD1. After removal of 5 bases from V and 4 bases from J, the junction contained 6 bases not matched to a gene. This CDR3 is built from 15 residues. Germline loops: CDR1 SSHAT, CDR2 FNYEAQ (reference sequence). The CDR3 DNA, read in part, is TGTGCCAGCAGCCCCGGGACAGGGGGAGGAGAGACC. It translates to CASSPGTGGGET. The complete CDR3 protein is CASSPGTGGGETQYF.

This clone is deemed medium-sized (0.01 to 0.1%) by its frequency. Sequencing ends 3 residues short of the CDR3 end; the germline J gene provides the rest. The chain is built from TRBV2 and TRBJ2-3; the match to TRBD1 covers 7 bases. Germline V gives CDR1 SNHLY, CDR2 FYNNEI. The CDR3 covers 13 residues. J lost 5 bases, V lost 8 bases, and 7 bases had no gene match. The CDR3 here is CASGTATRDTQYF. CDR3 DNA (partial): TGTGCCAGCGGGACAGCAACCAGAGATACG.

As concerns this clone: The CDR3 end is not reached by the read, which stops 3 residues before it; the germline J gene fills it in. The chain has TRBV20-1 and TRBJ2-3; tentatively, D is TRBD1 (6 bases). Germline V CDR1 and CDR2: DFQATT, SNEGSKA (reference sequence). Trimming cost V 3 bases and J 3 bases, with 13 bases left between them. This CDR3 spans 14 amino acids. The CDR3 bases that were read are TGCAGTGCTAGTATGACAGGTTTGACAGATACG. Translating gives CSASMTGLTDT. From start to end, the CDR3 is CSASMTGLTDTQYF.

The covered CDR3 bases are TGTGCCTGGAGTGTGCGGAATGAG. It is translated as CAWSVRNE. The CDR3, in full, reads CAWSVRNEQFF. The gene calls are TRBV30 and TRBJ2-1; D gene ambiguous. The sequenced fragment ends 3 residues before the CDR3 boundary, so the rest is inferred from the germline J gene. Germline-derived CDR1 and CDR2 are GTSNPN and SVGIG (reference sequence). The ends were cut back, 0 bases at V and 7 bases at J, with 4 bases in the middle. The CDR3 extends over 11 amino acids.

Points on this clone: Read coverage stops 3 residues before the CDR3 terminus; the germline J gene supplies the remainder. The chain has TRBV7-9 and TRBJ2-5, with D unclear. Trimming shortened V by 6 bases and J by 0 bases, and 11 bases separated the two germline ends. Germline CDR1 and CDR2: SEHNR and FQNEAQ (reference sequence). The CDR3 is 14 amino acids. The CDR3 reads CASSLGTHQETQYF. The sequenced CDR3 bases are TGTGCCAGCAGTCTGGGCACCCACCAAGAGACC. Together with reference TRBV7-9 and TRBJ2-5, the CDR3 gives the full variable domain: DTGVSQNPRHKITKRGQNVTFRCDPISEHNRLYWYRQTLGQGPEFLTYFQNEAQLEKSRLLSDRFSAERPKGSFSTLEIQRTEQGDSAMYLCASSLGTHQETQYFGPGTRLLVL.

Remarks on this clone: The sequence runs out 3 residues before the end of the CDR3; the remainder is reconstructed from the germline J gene. The rearrangement links TRBV4-1 to TRBJ2-5; TRBD2 matches 8 bases. CDR1 and CDR2 from the germline V gene are MGHRA and YSYEKL. The CDR3 runs to 17 residues. The V and J ends lost 0 bases and 6 bases, in that order; junction bases with no gene match: 12. The part of the CDR3 DNA that was read is TGCGCCAGCAGCCAAGATTTGCCGATTAGCGGGACAAAGACC. This codes for CASSQDLPISGTKT. The full CDR3 reads CASSQDLPISGTKTQYF.